This TCR beta chain was observed in a study of response to subunit inactivated influenza vaccine. Points from the study as a whole: T cells newly recruited by each seasonal influenza vaccination are few, the authors suggested.

Deletions cut 5 bases from V and 2 bases from J, with 9 bases between. Germline V gene sequence: CDR1 DFQATT, CDR2 SNEGSKA (reference sequence). The CDR3 is 12 amino acids. On this clonotype: The antigen remains unidentified.

TCRdb reprocessed the RT-PCR reads with MiXCR, giving one entry per CDR3 protein. Of 540,000 or so distinct CDR3 sequences listed, 13% were seen once; the top ten hold about an eighth. The specimen comprised PBMCs from blood, sampled roughly 46 days after vaccination. The chain uses TRBV20-1 and TRBJ2-5; a possible D gene is TRBD2 (5 bases). The TCR comes from a man aged 45-60 years who received an inactivated influenza vaccine. The CDR3 loop reads CSAPGSQETQYF. CDR3 bases: TGCAGTGCTCCTGGGAGTCAAGAGACCCAGTACTTC.